The 18 T cell receptor beta chains presented below share a single source sample, sequenced in a study of vaccination and CD4 T cells after COVID-19. These receptors have no identified antigens. The sample's treatment: roughly 11-day PBMC culture with coronavirus spike peptide pools or control peptides (ViraFEST assay). Oncomine TCR Beta short-read sequencing was applied to DNA from cultured CD4+ T cells. TCRdb redid the calling of the PCR reads with MiXCR, one entry per CDR3 protein. Found here are about 27,000 distinct CDR3 sequences, about 60% of them singletons; the top ten hold about a sixth. This specimen was CD4+ T cells from blood, cultured in vitro, taken after SARS-CoV-2 vaccination. The receptors derive from a human donor who received a COVID-19 vaccine.

The V call is TRBV30, the J call TRBJ1-1, with 8 bases identical to TRBD1. The junction had 5 bases not matched to a gene; V was cut back by 1 base and J by 7 bases. Germline-derived CDR1 and CDR2 are GTSNPN and SVGIG (reference sequence). The length of the CDR3 is 13 residues. The CDR3 protein is CAWSAGQEGEAFF. The CDR3 nucleotides are TGTGCCTGGAGTGCGGGACAGGAGGGTGAAGCTTTCTTT. The whole variable domain, remainder taken from reference TRBV30 and TRBJ1-1, is SQTIHQWPATLVQPVGSPLSLECTVEGTSNPNLYWYRQAAGRGLQLLFYSVGIGQISSEVPQNLSASRPQDRQFILSSKKLLLSDSGFYLCAWSAGQEGEAFFGQGTRLTVV.

J is TRBJ2-5 and V is TRBV2, with a tentative D call TRBD2 (5 bases). The CDR3 extends over 17 amino acids. The germline V gene has CDR1 SNHLY and CDR2 FYNNEI. The germline V and J ends were trimmed by 0 bases and 2 bases, with 16 bases remaining between them. The CDR3: CASSEALLGSLQETQYF. In nucleotides, the CDR3 is TGTGCCAGCAGTGAAGCGCTTCTGGGGAGCCTTCAAGAGACCCAGTACTTC.

The rearrangement links TRBV19 to TRBJ2-5; D tentatively fits TRBD1 or TRBD2 (6 bases each). In germline, CDR1 is LNHDA, CDR2 SQIVND (reference sequence). V lost 5 bases, J lost 0 bases, and 19 bases lay in between. The CDR3 covers 17 residues. CDR3 in DNA: TGTGCCAGTAGTCTCTCGTCGGAGGGGGGCCACCAAGAGACCCAGTACTTC. The encoded protein is CASSLSSEGGHQETQYF.

This chain connects TRBV7-8 to TRBJ2-7, with D tentatively TRBD1 or TRBD2 (5 bases each). Trimming stripped 1 base from V and 6 bases from J, with 7 bases between. CDR1 and CDR2 (germline): SGHVS, FQNEAQ. This CDR3 spans 12 amino acids. CDR3 sequence (DNA): TGTGCCAGCAGCTTAGTAGGGACCGAGCAGTACTTC. This sequence encodes CASSLVGTEQYF.

The chain employs TRBV3-1 and TRBJ2-3, with 8 bases matching TRBD2. V trimming: 0 bases; J trimming: 5 bases; junction bases outside the gene matches: 7. Looked up from germline, CDR1 is LGHDT and CDR2 is YNNKEL (reference sequence). This CDR3 is built from 16 residues. The CDR3 DNA reads as TGTGCCAGCAGCCAAGAGGGCGGGGGGCTAAGAGATACGCAGTATTTT. The encoded protein is CASSQEGGGLRDTQYF.

The J gene is TRBJ1-3, the V gene TRBV30; a weak D match, TRBD1 (5 bases). The CDR3 is made up of 14 amino acids. CDR1 is GTSNPN, CDR2 SVGIG, per germline (reference sequence). Trimming took off 5 bases at V and 0 bases at J, with 11 bases between the two ends. The chain's CDR3 is CAWSGAYSGNTIYF. Here the CDR3 DNA reads TGTGCCTGGTCTGGGGCGTACTCTGGAAACACCATATATTTT.

J is TRBJ1-1 and V is TRBV30, with D perhaps TRBD1 (6 bases). V lost 3 bases, J lost 7 bases, and 9 bases lay in between. Germline loops: CDR1 GTSNPN, CDR2 SVGIG (reference sequence). This CDR3 region has 11 residues. CDR3: CAWRIRGEAFF. CDR3 coding DNA: TGTGCCTGGAGGATCAGGGGTGAAGCTTTCTTT.

J is TRBJ1-5 and V is TRBV28; the D gene is possibly TRBD1 (5 bases). The CDR3 covers 15 residues. Trimming took off 3 bases at V and 3 bases at J, with 12 bases between the two ends. Germline V lookup: CDR1 MDHEN, CDR2 SYDVKM. The CDR3 nucleotides read TGTGCCAGCAGTTTGTCCGGGGGGATCAATCAGCCCCAGCATTTT. Its translation is CASSLSGGINQPQHF.

The chain employs TRBV7-9 and TRBJ1-1; 9 nucleotides align to TRBD1. Trimming took 3 bases from V and 7 from J; bases not matched to a gene: 15. This CDR3 region has 17 residues. CDR1 and CDR2 (germline): SEHNR, FQNEAQ (reference sequence). The CDR3 nucleotides read TGTGCCAGCAGCTTCGGTTCAACAGGGGGCTTTGGGGATGAAGCTTTCTTT. Amino acid sequence: CASSFGSTGGFGDEAFF.

The gene calls are TRBV27 and TRBJ2-3; 9 nucleotides align to TRBD2. Germline-derived CDR1 and CDR2 are MNHEY and SMNVEV (reference sequence). The junction had 10 bases not matched to a gene; V was cut back by 6 bases and J by 0 bases. The CDR3 runs to 17 residues. CDR3 nucleotide sequence: TGTGCCAGCAGAGGTCGTCTAGCGGGGCCTAGCACAGATACGCAGTATTTT. It encodes CASRGRLAGPSTDTQYF.

This clonotype has a handful of counts. J is TRBJ1-2 and V is TRBV4-2; weak D call: TRBD1 (6 bases). Trimming stripped 0 bases from V and 2 bases from J, with 13 bases between. Germline V gene sequence: CDR1 LGHNA, CDR2 YNFKEQ. This CDR3 is built from 16 residues. CDR3: CASSQDGQGINYGYTF. DNA of the CDR3: TGTGCCAGCAGCCAAGATGGCCAGGGGATAAACTATGGCTACACCTTC.

This clonotype occurred once. This chain uses TRBV12-3 or TRBV12-4 with TRBJ1-1; 10 bases line up with TRBD1. Trimming cost V 6 bases and J 5 bases; bases outside gene matches: 12. This CDR3 has 16 amino acids. This CDR3 is CASSKGQGLLRTEAFF. CDR3 sequence (DNA): TGTGCCAGCAGCAAGGGACAGGGGTTATTGAGGACTGAAGCTTTCTTT.

V usage is TRBV30 and J usage is TRBJ2-3; D possibly corresponds to TRBD1 (5 bases). CDR3 length equals 13 residues. Germline lookup yields CDR1 GTSNPN and CDR2 SVGIG (reference sequence). V was trimmed by 5 bases and J by 4 bases, leaving 13 bases between them. The CDR3 sequence is CAWGASWADTQYF. CDR3 DNA sequence: TGTGCCTGGGGGGCTAGTTGGGCAGATACGCAGTATTTT.

V gene TRBV24-1 combines with J gene TRBJ1-6; 7 bases agree with TRBD1. This CDR3 is 16 amino acids long. Germline V gene lookup returns CDR1 KGHDR and CDR2 SFDVKD. V was pared by 0 bases and J by 7 bases, with 5 bases of the junction left unmatched. CDR3 residues: CATSDLYGDSNSPLHF. The CDR3 region has the DNA TGTGCCACCAGTGATTTGTATGGGGACAGCAATTCACCCCTCCACTTT.

The genes are TRBV11-2 and TRBJ2-5; D is perhaps TRBD2 (7 bases). Germline V CDR1 and CDR2: SGHAT, FQNNGV. There are 15 residues in the CDR3. V was trimmed by 5 bases and J by 5 bases, leaving 18 bases between them. The CDR3 region has the DNA TGTGCCAGCAGCGCCCCGTTGGGGGGGCTGGAGACCCAGTACTTC. Translation gives CASSAPLGGLETQYF.

The chain combines TRBV20-1 with TRBJ2-3, with TRBD2 matching over 13 bases. The ends lost 5 bases at V and 0 bases at J; junction bases unmatched: 8. The CDR3 contains 17 residues. CDR1 DFQATT and CDR2 SNEGSKA come from the germline V gene (reference sequence). CDR3 loop: CSALTSGGPVSTDTQYF. As DNA, the CDR3 is TGCAGTGCTTTGACTAGCGGGGGGCCCGTTAGCACAGATACGCAGTATTTT.

This chain joins TRBV7-9 and TRBJ2-6; TRBD1 agrees at 9 bases. Germline V gene data show CDR1 as SEHNR and CDR2 as FQNEAQ (reference sequence). This CDR3 has 17 residues. V shed 5 bases, J shed 1 base, and the junction held 6 bases outside the gene matches. The CDR3 nucleotides are TGTGCCAGCAGCGCCCGGGACAGGGAGTCTGGGGCCAACGTCCTGACTTTC. As protein: CASSARDRESGANVLTF.

This clonotype was detected only once. The chain has TRBV4-1 and TRBJ2-1; 7 bases align to TRBD2. The CDR3 is 16 residues long. CDR1 MGHRA and CDR2 YSYEKL come from the germline V gene. Trimming removed 1 base from V and 15 bases from J; junction bases left unmatched: 18. In DNA form, the CDR3 reads TGCGCCAGCAGCCAAGGGCAGGGCGGGCGGGGGAGTCGGTGGTTCTTC. Translation: CASSQGQGGRGSRWFF.